This T cell receptor beta chain appears in the sequencing data of a study of blood T cell repertoires in COVID-19. About the study: T cells, B-cell-depleted T cells, or PBMCs provided the cDNA or gDNA that served as material.

In the original workflow: From reference gene primer amplification, estimates of nucleated cell counts were derived. TCRdb's copy holds only in-frame clones and misses some; the assay was immunoSEQ multiplex PCR. Clonal size and the V and J genes are those of that table, whereas D and trimming came from the DNA. Counted here are 100,000 to 150,000 clones, around four fifths occurring once; the ten biggest clones make up roughly 12%. The CDR3 runs to 15 residues. The J segment lost 5 bases and the V segment lost 4 bases, leaving 8 bases of the junction unmatched. The germline gives CDR1 SGHTS, CDR2 YDEGEE.

This chain connects TRBV5-8 to TRBJ2-3; TRBD1 aligns across 9 bases. The sequence was collected from a human donor in a cohort sampled during active COVID-19. Sequenced material: peripheral blood. The CDR3 sequence: CASSLGTGPLDTQYF. The CDR3 nucleotides are TGTGCCAGCAGCCTCGGGACAGGGCCCTTAGATACGCAGTATTTT.